The entry that follows covers one T cell receptor (beta chain) sequence. Its cognate antigen is unknown. This CDR3 region has 14 residues. Germline V gives CDR1 SGHRS, CDR2 YFSETQ. Between the trimmed V and J ends, which lost 5 bases and 0 bases, there was a span of 8 bases. The data stem from a study of OX40 agonist ivuxolimab in advanced cancers. Across the whole study: Under the entry rules, prior anti-PD-1, anti-PD-L1 or anti-CTLA-4 therapy was allowed, and 40% had some.

Researchers took blood at baseline, on cycle 4 day 1, and on cycle 7 day 1. Sequenced by immunoSEQ multiplex PCR; TCRdb stores in-frame clones only, minus some. Among about 64,000 clones listed, about four fifths were seen once. Regarding the study as a whole: CD8+ T cells were the subset that, on average, had more expanded clones than CD4+. The authors did not determine the antigen specificity of the expanded peripheral T cells.

This chain links TRBV5-1 with TRBJ1-4; D not certain. This clonotype originated in an adult with an advanced solid tumor such as melanoma, head and neck, liver or kidney cancer. Sequenced here: CD4+ or CD8+ T cells sorted from blood, sampled in a trial of the OX40 agonist ivuxolimab. The CDR3 region has the DNA TGCGCCAGCAGACCGGGAACAACTAATGAAAAACTGTTTTTT. Protein sequence: CASRPGTTNEKLFF.